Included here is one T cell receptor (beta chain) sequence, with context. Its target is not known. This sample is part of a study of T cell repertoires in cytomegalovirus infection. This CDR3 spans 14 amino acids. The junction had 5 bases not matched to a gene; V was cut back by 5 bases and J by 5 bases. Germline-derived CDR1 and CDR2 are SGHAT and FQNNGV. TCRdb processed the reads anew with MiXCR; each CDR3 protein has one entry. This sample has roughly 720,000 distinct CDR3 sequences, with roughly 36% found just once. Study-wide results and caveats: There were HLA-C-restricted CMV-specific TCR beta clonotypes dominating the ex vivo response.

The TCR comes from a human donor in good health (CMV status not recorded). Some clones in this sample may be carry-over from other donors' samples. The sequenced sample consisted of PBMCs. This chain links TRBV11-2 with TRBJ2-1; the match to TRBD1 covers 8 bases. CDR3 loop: CASSHPDRDNEQFF. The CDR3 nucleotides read TGTGCCAGCAGCCATCCGGACAGGGACAATGAGCAGTTCTTC.